The rows below give T cell receptor beta chains drawn from one sample of a study of CD8+CD57+ T cells in acquired aplastic anemia. MiXCR, applied by TCRdb to the reads, yields one record per CDR3 protein. The table shows 450,000 to 600,000 distinct CDR3 sequences, with around 30% occurring only once. The material sequenced was sorted CD4+, CD8+, or CD8+CD57+ T cells (not recorded which) from PBMCs. The receptors stem from a human donor with aplastic anemia. Both conserved end residues are part of each CDR3. A D gene is named only where the DNA matches it firmly. Not all rows give a size; the values are once, few, many and, for expanded clones, a class.

CDR3 DNA | CDR3 protein | V gene | D gene | J gene | clone size
TGTGCCAGCGGGGGCCACTCCTACAATGAGCAGTTCTTC | CASGGHSYNEQFF | TRBV10-3 | NA | TRBJ2-1 | once
TGTGCCAGCAGGAAAGAGGGTTGGTTTTTTGAGCAGTACTTC | CASRKEGWFFEQYF | TRBV6-1 | NA | TRBJ2-7 | NA
TGCGCCAGCAGTGAGTCGATCGGGGGTTCCCACGAGCAGTACTTC | CASSESIGGSHEQYF | TRBV10-2 | NA | TRBJ2-7 | many
TGTGCCAGCAGCGTCACCTGGAGCTCCTACGAGCAGTACTTC | CASSVTWSSYEQYF | TRBV25-1 | NA | TRBJ2-7 | NA
TGCAGTGCTAGCCGGACAGGGGTTGAAGCTTTCTTT | CSASRTGVEAFF | TRBV20-1 | TRBD1 | TRBJ1-1 | few
TGTGCCAGTAGTATAAACCAGAGGCCCTACGAGCAGTACTTC | CASSINQRPYEQYF | TRBV19 | NA | TRBJ2-7 | many
TGTGCCAGCAGGGGAGGGACTAGCGGGAAGTGGTCCTACGAGCAGTACTTC | CASRGGTSGKWSYEQYF | TRBV6-1 | TRBD2 | TRBJ2-7 | NA
TGTGCCACCAGTACGGAGGAGGACTCTGGGGCCAACGTCCTGACTTTC | CATSTEEDSGANVLTF | TRBV24-1 | NA | TRBJ2-6 | NA
TGTGCCAGCAAGTCGACCTGGGGGCGGGGGGACACTGAAGCTTTCTTT | CASKSTWGRGDTEAFF | TRBV2 | NA | TRBJ1-1 | many
TGTGCCATCAGGGGAGACAATCAGCCCCAGCATTTT | CAIRGDNQPQHF | TRBV10-3 | NA | TRBJ1-5 | NA
TGTGCCAGCAGCTTAGCGCAGGGGCGGGGAACCGATGGCTACACCTTC | CASSLAQGRGTDGYTF | TRBV7-2 | NA | TRBJ1-2 | NA
TGTGCCATCAGGGGGACAGGGGGCAACGGCTACACCTTC | CAIRGTGGNGYTF | TRBV10-3 | TRBD1 | TRBJ1-2 | NA
TGTGCCAGCAATGCAGGGGGCACTAACTATGGCTACACCTTC | CASNAGGTNYGYTF | TRBV9 | TRBD1 | TRBJ1-2 | NA
TGTGCCAGCAGACGAGCGGAAAGCACAGATACGCAGTATTTT | CASRRAESTDTQYF | TRBV5-4 | NA | TRBJ2-3 | many
TGTGCCAGCAGCTTTACAGGGGGGCCTCAGCCCCAGCATTTT | CASSFTGGPQPQHF | TRBV7-2 | TRBD1 | TRBJ1-5 | few
TGTGCCAGCAGCCCGCCGGGACAGCACACCGGGGAGCTGTTTTTT | CASSPPGQHTGELFF | TRBV11-2 | TRBD1 | TRBJ2-2 | many
TGTGCCAGCAGTTTCCGACAGGGTGAGGCAAACATTCAGTACTTC | CASSFRQGEANIQYF | TRBV13 | TRBD1 | TRBJ2-4 | NA
TGTGCCAGCAGGGATAGGACAGGGGGAAATTCACCCCTCCACTTT | CASRDRTGGNSPLHF | TRBV6-1 | TRBD1 | TRBJ1-6 | few
TGTGCCAGCAGGGGACTTACCGGGACAGGGAGCGAAGATACGCAGTATTTT | CASRGLTGTGSEDTQYF | TRBV6-1 | TRBD1 | TRBJ2-3 | NA
TGCAGTGCTAGGGAATCGAACACTGAAGCTTTCTTT | CSARESNTEAFF | TRBV20-1 | NA | TRBJ1-1 | many
TGTGCCAGCAGCCAAGCGGGTTTTCTTACCAAAGGTTACGAGCAGTACTTC | CASSQAGFLTKGYEQYF | TRBV14 | NA | TRBJ2-7 | few
TGTGCCACCAGTGCTAGACCGGGACAGATATACGAGCAGTACTTC | CATSARPGQIYEQYF | TRBV24-1 | TRBD1 | TRBJ2-7 | once
TGCAGTGCCGTTCCTGACTCTGGGGCCAACGTCCTGACTTTC | CSAVPDSGANVLTF | TRBV20-1 | NA | TRBJ2-6 | few
TGTGCCAGCAGCCTCCCCTTCGGCCGGACTGAAGCTTTCTTT | CASSLPFGRTEAFF | TRBV7-2 | NA | TRBJ1-1 | NA
TGCAGTGCTTTTAGCGGGATCTACCACGAGCAGTACTTC | CSAFSGIYHEQYF | TRBV20-1 | TRBD2 | TRBJ2-7 | many
TGTGCCAGCAGCCCCCGGGAGGGTGAGCAGTACTTC | CASSPREGEQYF | TRBV7-3 | TRBD2 | TRBJ2-7 | many
TGTGCCAGCAGGTCGAGTGGATTCCCCCTCCACTTT | CASRSSGFPLHF | TRBV2 | NA | TRBJ1-6 | many
TGTGCCAGCAGTGAAAGTCAGAGCCCTGGGTATGGCTACACCTTC | CASSESQSPGYGYTF | TRBV6-1 | NA | TRBJ1-2 | few
TGTGCCAGTAGTTTGGGCACGGAGCCTACAGATACGCAGTATTTT | CASSLGTEPTDTQYF | TRBV19 | NA | TRBJ2-3 | NA
TGTGCCAGCAGCCAAATGCGTGGACAGATTGAAAAACTGTTTTTT | CASSQMRGQIEKLFF | TRBV14 | NA | TRBJ1-4 | few
TGTGCCAGCAGCTTACAGGGGGAAGAGACCCAGTACTTC | CASSLQGEETQYF | TRBV7-3 | TRBD1 | TRBJ2-5 | NA
TGCGCCAGCAGAAGGCCGGGACTAGCATCCGCCGGGGAGCTGTTTTTT | CASRRPGLASAGELFF | TRBV5-1 | TRBD2 | TRBJ2-2 | NA
TGTGCCAGCACTCAGGGGTACAGACATCAGCCCCAGCATTTT | CASTQGYRHQPQHF | TRBV12-3/TRBV12-4 | NA | TRBJ1-5 | NA
TGCAGTGCTCCACAACGGGGAGGCAATCAGCCCCAGCATTTT | CSAPQRGGNQPQHF | TRBV20-1 | NA | TRBJ1-5 | NA
TGTGCCACCAGCAGATCGATTAGCGGGAGGCAGTTCTTC | CATSRSISGRQFF | TRBV15 | TRBD2 | TRBJ2-1 | NA
TGTGCCAGCCGACACGGGACTAGCGGGGGGCCAAGCTCCTACGAGCAGTACTTC | CASRHGTSGGPSSYEQYF | TRBV10-3 | TRBD2 | TRBJ2-7 | few